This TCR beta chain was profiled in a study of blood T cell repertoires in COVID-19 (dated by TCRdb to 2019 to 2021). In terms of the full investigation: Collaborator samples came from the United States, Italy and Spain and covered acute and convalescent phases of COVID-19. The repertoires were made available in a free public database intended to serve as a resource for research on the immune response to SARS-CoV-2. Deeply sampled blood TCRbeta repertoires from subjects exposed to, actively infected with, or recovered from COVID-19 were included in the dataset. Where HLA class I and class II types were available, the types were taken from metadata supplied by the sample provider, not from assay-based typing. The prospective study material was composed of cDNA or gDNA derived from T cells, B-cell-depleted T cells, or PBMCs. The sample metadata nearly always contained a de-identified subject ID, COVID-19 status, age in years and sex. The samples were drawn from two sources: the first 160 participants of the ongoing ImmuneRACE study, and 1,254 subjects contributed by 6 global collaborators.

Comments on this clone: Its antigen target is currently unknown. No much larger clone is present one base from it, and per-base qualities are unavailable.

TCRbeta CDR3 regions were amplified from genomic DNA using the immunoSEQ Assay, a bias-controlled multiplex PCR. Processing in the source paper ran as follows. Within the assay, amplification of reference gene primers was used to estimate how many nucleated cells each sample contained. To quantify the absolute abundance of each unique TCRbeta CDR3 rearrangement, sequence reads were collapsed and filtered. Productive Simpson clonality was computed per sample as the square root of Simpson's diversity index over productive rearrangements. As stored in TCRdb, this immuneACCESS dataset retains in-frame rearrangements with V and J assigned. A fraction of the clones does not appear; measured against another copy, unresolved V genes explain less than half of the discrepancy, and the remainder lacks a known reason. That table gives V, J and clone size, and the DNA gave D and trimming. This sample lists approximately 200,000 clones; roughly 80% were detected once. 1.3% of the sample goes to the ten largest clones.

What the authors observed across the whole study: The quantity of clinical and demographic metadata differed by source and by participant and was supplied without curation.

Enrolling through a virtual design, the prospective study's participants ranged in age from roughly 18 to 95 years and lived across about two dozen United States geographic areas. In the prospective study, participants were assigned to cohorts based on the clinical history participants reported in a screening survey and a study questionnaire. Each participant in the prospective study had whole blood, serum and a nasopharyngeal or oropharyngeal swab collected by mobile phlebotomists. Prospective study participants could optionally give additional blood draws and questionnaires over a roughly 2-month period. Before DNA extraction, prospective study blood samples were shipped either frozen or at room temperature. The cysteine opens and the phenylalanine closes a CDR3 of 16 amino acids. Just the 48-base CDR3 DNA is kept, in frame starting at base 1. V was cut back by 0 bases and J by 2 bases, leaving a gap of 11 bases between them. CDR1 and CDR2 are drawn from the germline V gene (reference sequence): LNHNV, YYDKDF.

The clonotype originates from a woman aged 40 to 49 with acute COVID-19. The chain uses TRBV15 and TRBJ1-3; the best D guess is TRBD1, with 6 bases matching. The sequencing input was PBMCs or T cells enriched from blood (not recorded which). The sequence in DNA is TGTGCCACCAGCAGAGATCGCGGGGGGCCTGGAAACACCATATATTTT. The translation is CATSRDRGGPGNTIYF. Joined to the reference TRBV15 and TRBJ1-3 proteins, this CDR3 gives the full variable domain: DAMVIQNPRYQVTQFGKPVTLSCSQTLNHNVMYWYQQKSSQAPKLLFHYYDKDFNNEADTPDNFQSRRPNTSFCFLDIRSPGLGDTAMYLCATSRDRGGPGNTIYFGEGSWLTVV.